A single sample gave rise to the 29 T cell receptor beta chains below, sequenced in a study of T cell responses to AZD1222 COVID-19 vaccine. The repertoire was sequenced with immunoSEQ multiplex PCR; TCRdb's copy has only in-frame clones and lacks some. This repertoire shows approximately 110,000 clones, about nine tenths found once; its top ten account for 0.95% to 1.5%. The sequences come from peripheral blood, collected on day 0 of AZD1222 vaccination. The receptors stem from an adult in good health.

This chain joins TRBV4-3 and TRBJ1-4; D gene unclear. Looked up from germline, CDR1 is LGHNA and CDR2 is YSLEER. Trimming took off 3 bases at V and 0 bases at J, with 8 bases between the two ends. The CDR3 consists of 15 residues. The CDR3 DNA follows: TGCGCCAGCAGCCAGATTATTGCAACTAATGAAAAACTGTTTTTT. This sequence encodes CASSQIIATNEKLFF.

This sequence joins TRBV3-1 (or the pseudogene TRBV3-2) and TRBJ1-5; D is undetermined. Germline CDR1 and CDR2: LGHDT and YNNKEL (reference sequence). V lost 5 bases, J lost 2 bases, and 13 bases lay in between. CDR3 length equals 15 residues. CDR3 sequence reads: CASSTTDGGNQPQHF. CDR3 sequence (DNA): TGTGCCAGCAGCACCACGGATGGGGGCAATCAGCCCCAGCATTTT.

The chain employs TRBV7-2 and TRBJ2-3, with 8 bases that match TRBD2. V dropped 5 bases and J dropped 4; count of bases not matched to a gene: 5. The CDR3 has 14 residues. CDR1 is SGHTA, CDR2 FQGNSA, per germline. Written as DNA, the CDR3 is TGTGCCAGCAGCCCCGGACTAGCCTCAGATACGCAGTATTTT. Protein sequence: CASSPGLASDTQYF.

This clone was detected once. The V and J genes are TRBV18 and TRBJ2-5, with 8 nucleotides matching TRBD2. This CDR3 spans 15 amino acids. V lost 3 bases and J lost 3; bases outside the gene matches: 6. Germline CDR1 KGHSH, CDR2 LQKENI. The CDR3 sequence: CASSPRGGFEETQYF. DNA for the CDR3: TGTGCCAGCTCACCCCGGGGGGGGTTCGAAGAGACCCAGTACTTC.

The V and J genes are TRBV28 and TRBJ2-7, with D unclear. CDR1 is MDHEN and CDR2 is SYDVKM in the germline V gene. This CDR3 comprises 13 residues. Trimming cost V 5 bases and J 1 base, with 9 bases left between them. CDR3: CASSLPGSYEQYF. For the CDR3, the DNA is TGTGCCAGCAGTCTACCGGGTTCCTACGAGCAGTACTTC.

This clone was counted between two and nine times. The chain combines TRBV2 with TRBJ2-2, with 9 positions matching TRBD2. Per the germline V gene, CDR1 is SNHLY and CDR2 is FYNNEI. The CDR3 contains 18 residues. The J segment lost 3 bases and the V segment lost 2 bases, leaving 10 bases of the junction unmatched. The chain's CDR3 is CASSELTVAGEDTGELFF. The DNA for the CDR3 is TGTGCCAGCAGTGAACTCACCGTAGCGGGGGAGGACACCGGGGAGCTGTTTTTT.

This clone appeared a single time. Distinct nucleotide sequences in the sample also encode this CDR3. The rearrangement uses TRBV30 and TRBJ1-1, with TRBD1 as a possible D gene (5 bases). CDR1 and CDR2 (germline): GTSNPN, SVGIG (reference sequence). This CDR3 comprises 13 residues. V lost 0 bases and J lost 1, with 6 bases in between. CDR3 sequence: CAWSVGGNTEAFF. CDR3 sequence (DNA): TGTGCCTGGAGTGTTGGGGGGAACACTGAAGCTTTCTTT.

Written as DNA, the CDR3 is TGTGCCAGCTCACCGGGATACAGGGGGACCAGCAACACTGAAGCTTTCTTT. Protein sequence: CASSPGYRGTSNTEAFF. This chain links TRBV18 with TRBJ1-1, with 8 nucleotides matching TRBD1. The CDR3 runs 17 residues. V trimming: 3 bases; J trimming: 2 bases; junction bases outside the gene matches: 11. Germline CDR1 KGHSH, CDR2 LQKENI.

The chain uses TRBV5-6 and TRBJ2-7; no clear D. CDR1 and CDR2 from the germline V gene are SGHDT and YYEEEE. The CDR3 extends over 14 amino acids. The ends were cut back, 4 bases at V and 3 bases at J, with 14 bases in the middle. The CDR3 protein is CASSPNPPGYEQYF. The CDR3 DNA is TGTGCCAGCAGCCCGAATCCGCCAGGCTACGAGCAGTACTTC.

This clone was picked up one time. The chain carries TRBV9 and TRBJ1-2; D call uncertain. The CDR3 runs 14 residues. V was shortened by 4 bases and J by 5 bases, with 15 bases between the two germline ends. Germline CDR1 and CDR2: SGDLS and YYNGEE. The DNA for the CDR3 is TGTGCCAGCAGCAATCGGACGGATCGTTATGGCTACACCTTC. It codes for CASSNRTDRYGYTF.

The chain recombines TRBV9 with TRBJ1-2, with 8 bases lining up with TRBD1. Germline assignment: CDR1 SGDLS and CDR2 YYNGEE. This CDR3 comprises 15 residues. V shed 2 bases and J 3 bases; nucleotides not matched to a gene: 6. CDR3 DNA sequence: TGTGCCAGCAGCGTGTGGGGACAGGACGACTATGGCTACACCTTC. Translating it yields CASSVWGQDDYGYTF.

The V and J genes are TRBV10-3 and TRBJ2-1, with 15 bases that match TRBD2. Germline V lookup: CDR1 ENHRY, CDR2 SYGVKD. The CDR3 is made up of 15 amino acids. V shed 5 bases and J 9 bases; nucleotides not matched to a gene: 5. The CDR3 nucleotides read TGTGCCATCAGTAGGACTAGCGGGGGGGCAGGTGAGCAGTTCTTC. This sequence encodes CAISRTSGGAGEQFF.

This clone was observed once. The gene calls are TRBV12-3 or TRBV12-4 and TRBJ2-1, with a tentative D call TRBD1 (5 bases). This CDR3 has 13 amino acids. The germline V and J ends were trimmed by 5 bases and 15 bases, with 20 bases remaining between them. The CDR3 reads CASSPAWGSRWFF. The DNA of the CDR3 is TGTGCCAGCAGTCCGGCCTGGGGCAGCAGGTGGTTCTTC.

The CDR3 spells CASSQVEGGNYEQYF. In nucleotides, the CDR3 is TGCGCCAGCAGCCAAGTGGAGGGGGGGAACTACGAGCAGTACTTC. This chain connects TRBV4-1 to TRBJ2-7, with D perhaps TRBD2 (7 bases). The CDR3 runs 15 residues. The V gene's germline CDR1 is MGHRA and CDR2 YSYEKL. Trimming left V 1 base short and J 3 bases short, with 13 bases between.

CDR3 loop: CAWRGAYSYEQYF. CDR3 in DNA: TGTGCCTGGAGAGGGGCCTACTCCTACGAGCAGTACTTC. The chain carries TRBV30 and TRBJ2-7; D is perhaps TRBD1 (5 bases). Germline CDR1 and CDR2: GTSNPN and SVGIG (reference sequence). V was trimmed by 3 bases and J by 0 bases, leaving 9 bases between them. The CDR3 has 13 amino acids.

The chain recombines TRBV11-2 with TRBJ1-1; D is uncertain. Germline CDR1 SGHAT, CDR2 FQNNGV. The CDR3 runs to 11 residues. V lost 3 bases to trimming and J lost 11 bases, with 10 bases between them. CDR3 region: CASSFSRAAFF. CDR3 DNA: TGTGCCAGCAGCTTTTCCCGGGCTGCTTTCTTT.

V is TRBV28 and J is TRBJ1-6, with 7 nucleotides matching TRBD1. This CDR3 is 15 amino acids long. The V gene's germline CDR1 is MDHEN and CDR2 SYDVKM. V trimming: 7 bases; J trimming: 7 bases; junction bases outside the gene matches: 10. CDR3: CASTLRQGKNSPLHF. The DNA for the CDR3 is TGTGCCAGCACCCTTAGACAGGGCAAGAATTCACCCCTCCACTTT.

The chain employs TRBV5-1 and TRBJ2-2; D unclear. The germline V gene encodes CDR1 SGHRS and CDR2 YFSETQ. CDR3 size: 16 residues. Trimming cost V 0 bases and J 0 bases, with 9 bases left between them. CDR3 in DNA: TGCGCCAGCAGCTTGGCGAGCGCCGCGAACACCGGGGAGCTGTTTTTT. It codes for CASSLASAANTGELFF.

The chain links TRBV19 to TRBJ1-2; a weak D match, TRBD1 (5 bases). CDR3 length: 12 residues. The germline gives CDR1 LNHDA, CDR2 SQIVND (reference sequence). V was pared by 1 base and J by 6 bases, with 6 bases between. The CDR3 loop is CASSIGGDGYTF. CDR3 bases: TGTGCCAGTAGTATAGGGGGGGATGGCTACACCTTC.

A single count supports this clone. The V gene is TRBV5-1, the J gene TRBJ2-6; no clear D gene. V was shortened by 3 bases and J by 1 base, with 8 bases between the two germline ends. Germline loops: CDR1 SGHRS, CDR2 YFSETQ. The CDR3 spans 15 residues. The CDR3 coding sequence is TGCGCCAGCAGCTCGAGACTGTCTGGGGCCAACGTCCTGACTTTC. The encoded protein is CASSSRLSGANVLTF. Full variable domain (rest looked up from reference TRBV5-1 and TRBJ2-6): KAGVTQTPRYLIKTRGQQVTLSCSPISGHRSVSWYQQTPGQGLQFLFEYFSETQRNKGNFPGRFSGRQFSNSRSEMNVSTLELGDSALYLCASSSRLSGANVLTFGAGSRLTVL.

The chain links TRBV6-1 to TRBJ2-3; D might be TRBD2 (7 bases). Trimming cost V 0 bases and J 4 bases, with 17 bases left between them. CDR1 is MNHNS and CDR2 is SASEGT in the germline V gene. This CDR3 has 17 residues. The CDR3 nucleotides are TGTGCCAGCAGTGAAGCCATTCGGCGGGGGCTGCCAGATACGCAGTATTTT. As protein: CASSEAIRRGLPDTQYF.

The chain uses TRBV9 and TRBJ2-7; the match to TRBD1 covers 8 bases. The CDR3 length is 13 residues. CDR1 is SGDLS, CDR2 YYNGEE, per germline. With V trimmed by 5 bases and J by 2 bases, 3 bases remained unmatched. The CDR3 DNA reads as TGTGCCAGCAGTGGGGACAGGCCCTACGAGCAGTACTTC. Its protein product is CASSGDRPYEQYF.

The chain has TRBV10-3 and TRBJ2-5; a weak D match, TRBD1 (5 bases). Trimming took off 5 bases at V and 2 bases at J, with 6 bases between the two ends. CDR1 ENHRY and CDR2 SYGVKD come from the germline V gene. There are 12 residues in the CDR3. CDR3 region: CAISQGQETQYF. CDR3 bases: TGTGCCATCAGTCAGGGACAAGAGACCCAGTACTTC.

The chain joins TRBV4-3 to TRBJ2-1; D perhaps matches TRBD2 (5 bases). Looked up from germline, CDR1 is LGHNA and CDR2 is YSLEER. The V end lost 4 bases, the J end lost 2 bases, and 15 bases lay between the germline ends. The CDR3 is 16 residues long. CDR3 in DNA: TGCGCCAGCAGCCTTACCGGGATTTTTCCCTACAATGAGCAGTTCTTC. Amino acid sequence: CASSLTGIFPYNEQFF.

About this clone: The same CDR3 can be traced to other DNA sequences in this sample. This chain links TRBV27 with TRBJ2-7; 7 bases match TRBD2. The length of the CDR3 is 13 residues. CDR1 is MNHEY, CDR2 SMNVEV, per germline (reference sequence). Trimming took 5 bases from V and 2 from J; bases not matched to a gene: 3. CDR3 protein: CASSLRGAYEQYF. As DNA, the CDR3 is TGTGCCAGCAGTCTCCGGGGGGCCTACGAGCAGTACTTC.

The CDR3 DNA reads as TGTGCCAGCAGCCAACAAAGCCTGAACACTGAAGCTTTCTTT. This codes for CASSQQSLNTEAFF. The gene calls are TRBV3-1 (or the pseudogene TRBV3-2) and TRBJ1-1; D call uncertain. Germline V gene sequence: CDR1 LGHDT, CDR2 YNNKEL (reference sequence). V gave up 2 bases and J gave up 0 bases, with 7 bases separating them. The CDR3 has 14 amino acids.

The chain recombines TRBV7-6 with TRBJ2-3, with a weak D call TRBD1 (5 bases). CDR1 SGHVS and CDR2 FNYEAQ come from the germline V gene. Deletions cut 5 bases from V and 2 bases from J, with 14 bases between. This CDR3 region has 15 residues. This chain's CDR3 is CASSRQGSTTDTQYF. Here the CDR3 DNA reads TGTGCCAGCAGCCGGCAGGGCTCCACCACAGATACGCAGTATTTT. The entire variable domain, with the rest obtained from reference TRBV7-6 and TRBJ2-3, is as follows: GAGVSQSPRYKVTKRGQDVALRCDPISGHVSLYWYRQALGQGPEFLTYFNYEAQQDKSGLPNDRFSAERPEGSISTLTIQRTEQRDSAMYRCASSRQGSTTDTQYFGPGTRLTVL.

This chain links TRBV13 with TRBJ2-7, with 10 bases fitting TRBD2. This CDR3 is built from 15 residues. Trimming took 5 bases from V and 2 from J; bases not matched to a gene: 6. Germline assignment: CDR1 PRHDT and CDR2 FYEKMQ (reference sequence). The DNA for the CDR3 is TGTGCCAGCAGCCTGGGGCTAGCGGGGGCCTACGAGCAGTACTTC. It encodes CASSLGLAGAYEQYF.

The chain employs TRBV5-6 and TRBJ1-2; D call uncertain. The CDR3 consists of 13 residues. Trimming took off 1 base at V and 2 bases at J, with 6 bases between the two ends. Germline-derived CDR1 and CDR2 are SGHDT and YYEEEE. This chain's CDR3 is CASSLNSNYGYTF. The CDR3 DNA is TGTGCCAGCAGCTTGAACAGCAACTATGGCTACACCTTC. The complete variable domain, with remaining parts taken from reference TRBV5-6 and TRBJ1-2, reads DAGVTQSPTHLIKTRGQQVTLRCSPKSGHDTVSWYQQALGQGPQFIFQYYEEEERQRGNFPDRFSGHQFPNYSSELNVNALLLGDSALYLCASSLNSNYGYTFGSGTRLTVV.